This entry features one T cell receptor beta chain sequence. Profiling relied on immunoSEQ multiplex PCR, and the TCRdb table lists in-frame clones only, not all of them. The sample shows 200,000 to 300,000 clones, 84% of them seen only once. This CDR3 has 13 amino acids. V gave up 7 bases and J gave up 4 bases, with 13 bases separating them. Germline values: CDR1 MNHEY, CDR2 SVGAGI. This entry comes from a study of blood T cell repertoires in COVID-19. About the study: Both acute and convalescent COVID-19 samples were obtained from the United States, Italy and Spain.

J is TRBJ1-2 and V is TRBV6-5, with D possibly TRBD1 on 5 matching bases. Input material: peripheral blood. This receptor was taken from a human donor in a cohort sampled during active COVID-19. The chain's CDR3 is CASTPGGAYGYTF. CDR3 nucleotide sequence: TGTGCCAGCACCCCTGGAGGGGCCTATGGCTACACCTTC.